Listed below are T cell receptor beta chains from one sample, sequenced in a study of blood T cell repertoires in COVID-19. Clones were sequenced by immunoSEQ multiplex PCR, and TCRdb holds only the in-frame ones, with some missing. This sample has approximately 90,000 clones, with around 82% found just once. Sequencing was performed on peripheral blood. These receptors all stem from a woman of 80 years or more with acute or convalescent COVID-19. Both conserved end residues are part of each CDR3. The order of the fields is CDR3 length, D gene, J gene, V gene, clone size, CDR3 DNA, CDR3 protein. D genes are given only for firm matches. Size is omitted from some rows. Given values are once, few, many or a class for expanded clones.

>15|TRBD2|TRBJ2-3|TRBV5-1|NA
TGCGCCAGCACCGGACCGGGACTAGCGGGTGAGACGCAGTATTTT
CASTGPGLAGETQYF
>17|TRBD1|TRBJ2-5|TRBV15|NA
TGTGCCACCAGCAGAGTAAGGTTGGGGACAGGACAAGAGACCCAGTACTTC
CATSRVRLGTGQETQYF
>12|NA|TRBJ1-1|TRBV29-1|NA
TGCAGCGGTCAACAGGTGAACACTGAAGCTTTCTTT
CSGQQVNTEAFF
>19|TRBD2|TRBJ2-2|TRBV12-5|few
TGTGCTAGTGGTTTGGACCCTAGCGGGGGGGGCAACCCACCCGGGGAGCTGTTTTTT
CASGLDPSGGGNPPGELFF
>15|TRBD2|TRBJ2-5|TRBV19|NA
TGTGCCAGTGGAGGACTAGCGGGAGGACAAGAGACCCAGTACTTC
CASGGLAGGQETQYF
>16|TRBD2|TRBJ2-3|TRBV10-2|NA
TGCGCCAGCTCAGGGCAGGGGGGACTAGCGGTATATACGCAGTATTTT
CASSGQGGLAVYTQYF
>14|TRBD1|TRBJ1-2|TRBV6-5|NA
TGTGCCAGCAGTCCACGGACAGGGCATTATGGCTACACCTTC
CASSPRTGHYGYTF
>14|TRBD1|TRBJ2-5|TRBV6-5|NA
TGTGCCAGCAGTCCGGGACAGTTTTGGGAGACCCAGTACTTC
CASSPGQFWETQYF
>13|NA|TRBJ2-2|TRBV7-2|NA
TGTGCCAGCAGCTTAGTATCCTCCGGGGAGCTGTTTTTT
CASSLVSSGELFF
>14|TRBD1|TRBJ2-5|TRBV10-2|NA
TGCGCCAGCAGTGAAGGGACAGGAAAAGAGACCCAGTACTTC
CASSEGTGKETQYF
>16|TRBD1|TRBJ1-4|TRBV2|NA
TGTGCCAGCAGTGAAACCGGGACAGCCTCTAATGAAAAACTGTTTTTT
CASSETGTASNEKLFF
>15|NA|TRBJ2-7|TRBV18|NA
TGTGCCAGCTCACAACTTGACAGCGCAGACTACGAGCAGTACTTC
CASSQLDSADYEQYF
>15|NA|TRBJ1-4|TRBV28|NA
TGTGCCAGCAGTTTTCAGGGGAGTCCAAATGAAAAACTGTTTTTT
CASSFQGSPNEKLFF
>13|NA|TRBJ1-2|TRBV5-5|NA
TGTGCCAGCAGCTTTACAGCTAACTATGGCTACACCTTC
CASSFTANYGYTF
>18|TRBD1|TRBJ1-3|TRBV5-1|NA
TGCGCCAGCAGCTCTACTCCGGGACAGGGATCAGCTGGAAACACCATATATTTT
CASSSTPGQGSAGNTIYF
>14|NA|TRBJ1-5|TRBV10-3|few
TGTGCCATCAGTCCCGAGGGCTCCAATCAGCCCCAGCATTTT
CAISPEGSNQPQHF
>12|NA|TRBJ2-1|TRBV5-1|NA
TGCGCCAGCAGCTTGGCCGGGGATGAGCAGTTCTTC
CASSLAGDEQFF
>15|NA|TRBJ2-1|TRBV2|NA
TGTGCCAGCAACCCAGGTCAGGGCACCTACAATGAGCAGTTCTTC
CASNPGQGTYNEQFF
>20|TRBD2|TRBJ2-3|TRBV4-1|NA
TGCGCCAGCAGCCAAGACCGGAAGGTAGCGGGGGGCTCATACACAGATACGCAGTATTTT
CASSQDRKVAGGSYTDTQYF
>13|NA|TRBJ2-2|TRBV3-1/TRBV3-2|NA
TGTGCCAGCAGTTCGGGAACCACCGGGGAGCTGTTTTTT
CASSSGTTGELFF
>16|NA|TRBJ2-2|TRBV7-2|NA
TGTGCCAGCAGCCTCTTTGACCCTAGGCACGCCGGGGAGCTGTTTTTT
CASSLFDPRHAGELFF
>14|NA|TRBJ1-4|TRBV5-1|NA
TGCGCCAGCAGCAATAGGACAAGTAATGAAAAACTGTTTTTT
CASSNRTSNEKLFF
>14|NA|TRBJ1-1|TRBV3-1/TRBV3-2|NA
TGTGCCAGCAGCCGGAGCCTCATGAACACTGAAGCTTTCTTT
CASSRSLMNTEAFF
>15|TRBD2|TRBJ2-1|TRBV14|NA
TGTGCCAGCAGCCAAGGGACTAGCTTCTACAATGAGCAGTTCTTC
CASSQGTSFYNEQFF
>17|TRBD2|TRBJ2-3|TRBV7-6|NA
TGTGCCAGCAGCTTTTCAGGACTAGCGTGGGACACAGATACGCAGTATTTT
CASSFSGLAWDTDTQYF
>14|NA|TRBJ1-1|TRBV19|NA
TGTGCCAGTAGTATAGGGGGGAGGGTCACTGAAGCTTTCTTT
CASSIGGRVTEAFF
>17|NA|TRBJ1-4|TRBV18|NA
TGTGCCAGCTCACCCGGATCCTCAGGGGCCTATAATGAAAAACTGTTTTTT
CASSPGSSGAYNEKLFF
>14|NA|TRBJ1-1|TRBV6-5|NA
TGTGCCAGCAGCGAGGGGGAGTTGAACACTGAAGCTTTCTTT
CASSEGELNTEAFF
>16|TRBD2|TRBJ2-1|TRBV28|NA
TGTGCCAGCAGTTCCCCCGGGACTAGCAGTTACAATGAGCAGTTCTTC
CASSSPGTSSYNEQFF
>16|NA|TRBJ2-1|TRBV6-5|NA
TGTGCCAGCAGTTTCCGGACTACGAGGGCAGGCGGTGAGCAGTTCTTC
CASSFRTTRAGGEQFF
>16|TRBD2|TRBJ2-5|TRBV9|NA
TGTGCCAGCAGCGTAGACGGCGGGGGGGCTGGTGAGACCCAGTACTTC
CASSVDGGGAGETQYF
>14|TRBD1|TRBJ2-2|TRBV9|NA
TGTGCCAGTGGACAGGGGGACGTAGCCGGGGAGCTGTTTTTT
CASGQGDVAGELFF
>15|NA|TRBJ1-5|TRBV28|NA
TGTGCCAGCACCCCTCGCGGGGGTTCAAATCAGCCCCAGCATTTT
CASTPRGGSNQPQHF
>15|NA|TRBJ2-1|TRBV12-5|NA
TGTGCTAGTGTCGGAGGCGGGCGGGCCGACAATGAGCAGTTCTTC
CASVGGGRADNEQFF
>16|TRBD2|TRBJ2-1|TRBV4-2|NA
TGTGCCAGCAGCCGAACCGGGACTAGCGGGAGCAATGAGCAGTTCTTC
CASSRTGTSGSNEQFF
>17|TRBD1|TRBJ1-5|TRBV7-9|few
TGTGCCAGCAGCTCACGGACAGGGGAAGGCAGCAATCAGCCCCAGCATTTT
CASSSRTGEGSNQPQHF
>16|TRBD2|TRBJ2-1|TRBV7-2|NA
TGTGCCAGCAGCTCCAGGAGCGGGGGCTCCTACAATGAGCAGTTCTTC
CASSSRSGGSYNEQFF
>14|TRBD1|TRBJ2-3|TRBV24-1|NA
TGTGCCACCCGAGGGACAGGGGAGACAGATACGCAGTATTTT
CATRGTGETDTQYF
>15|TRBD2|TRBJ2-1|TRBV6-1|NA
TGTGCCAGCAGTGAACATCTTGGACTAGAAAATGAGCAGTTCTTC
CASSEHLGLENEQFF
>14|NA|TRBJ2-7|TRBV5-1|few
TGCGCCAGCAGCTCCGACATGTTTAGGTACGAGCAGTACTTC
CASSSDMFRYEQYF
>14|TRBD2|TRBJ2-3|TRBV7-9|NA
TGTGCCAGCAGCCGTAGCGGGGGAACAGATACGCAGTATTTT
CASSRSGGTDTQYF
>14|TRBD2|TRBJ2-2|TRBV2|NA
TGTGCCAGCAGACGCGGGAGGAACACCGGGGAGCTGTTTTTT
CASRRGRNTGELFF
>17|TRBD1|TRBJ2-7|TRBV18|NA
TGTGCCAGCTCACCACTCCGAACAGGGGTCACTTCCTACGAGCAGTACTTC
CASSPLRTGVTSYEQYF
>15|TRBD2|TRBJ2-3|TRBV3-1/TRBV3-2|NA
TGTGCCAGCAGTACGGGACTAGCGGGAGGCGATACGCAGTATTTT
CASSTGLAGGDTQYF
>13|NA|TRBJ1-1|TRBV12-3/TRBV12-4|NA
TGTGCCAGCAGCGTCCGGGGGAACACTGAAGCTTTCTTT
CASSVRGNTEAFF
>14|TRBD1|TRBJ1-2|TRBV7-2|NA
TGTGCCAGCAGCTTAGAAAGGACAGGGGGAGGCTACACCTTC
CASSLERTGGGYTF
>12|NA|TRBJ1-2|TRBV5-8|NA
TGTGCCAGCAGGTATCTGACAGAAGGCTACACCTTC
CASRYLTEGYTF
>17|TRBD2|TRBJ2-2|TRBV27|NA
TGTGCCAGCAGTCGACGACTAGCGGGAGTCGGGGACGGGGAGCTGTTTTTT
CASSRRLAGVGDGELFF
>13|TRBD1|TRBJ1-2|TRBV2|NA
TGTGCCAGCAGTGAGACAGGGGGCAATGGCTACACCTTC
CASSETGGNGYTF
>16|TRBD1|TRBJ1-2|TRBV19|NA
TGTGCCAGTAGTCCGAACAGGGGCTTTATGGACTATGGCTACACCTTC
CASSPNRGFMDYGYTF
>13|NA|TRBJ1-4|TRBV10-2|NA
TGCGCCAGCAGTGCGGGGGTTAGAGAAAAACTGTTTTTT
CASSAGVREKLFF
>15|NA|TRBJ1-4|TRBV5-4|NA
TGTGCCAGCAGCTTGACGGGGGGGGAAAGTGAAAAACTGTTTTTT
CASSLTGGESEKLFF
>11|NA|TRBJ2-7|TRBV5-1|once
TGCGCCAGCAGCTTGGGGCCTGAGCAGTACTTC
CASSLGPEQYF
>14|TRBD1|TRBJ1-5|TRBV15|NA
TGTGCCACCAGTAGGGACAGGGTCAGTCAGCCCCAGCATTTT
CATSRDRVSQPQHF